Only a few counts were recorded for the clone carrying this T cell receptor beta chain. As yet, its antigen is unknown. Time point denoted: sample taken at primary tumor resection. TCRdb re-called the 5' RACE reads through MiXCR, storing one row per CDR3 protein. The profile shows 10,000 or so distinct CDR3 sequences, approximately 8.1% of them singletons. These data are taken from a study of spatial heterogeneity in lung cancer. Findings of the study overall: Intratumoral expanded alpha and beta TCR counts were found to track tumor mutation counts.

The TCR was taken from a male donor with early-stage non-small cell lung cancer. The sample consisted of lung tumor tissue, taken at surgery.

Written as DNA, the CDR3 is TGTGCCAGCAGCTTAGTTAGCAATCAGCCCCAGCATTTT. Amino acid sequence: CASSLVSNQPQHF. The V gene is TRBV7-6, the J gene TRBJ1-5; no clear D. Per germline, CDR1 SGHVS and CDR2 FNYEAQ. This CDR3 has 13 amino acids. V was pared by 1 base and J by 0 bases, with 1 base between.